Listed below are T cell receptor beta chains from one sample, sequenced in a study of T cell responses to AZD1222 COVID-19 vaccine. Profiling relied on immunoSEQ multiplex PCR, and the TCRdb table lists in-frame clones only, not all of them. The table includes more than 95,000 clones, 80% to 90% detected once. The starting material was peripheral blood, obtained 28 days after the second AZD1222 dose. These receptors came from an adult who received the AZD1222 COVID-19 vaccine. Both conserved end residues are part of each CDR3. The D gene is left open where the match is weak. The size field is filled for only some rows; it gives once, few, many or a size class.

CDR3aa,CDR3nt,j_gene,d_gene,v_gene,abundance
CASSLTGANEQFF,TGTGCCAGCAGCTTAACGGGAGCGAATGAGCAGTTCTTC,TRBJ2-1,NA,TRBV7-9,NA
CASRAESRAVWLFF,TGTGCCAGCAGGGCGGAGAGCAGAGCCGTGTGGCTGTTTTTT,TRBJ1-4,NA,TRBV6-6,NA
CASSLDGEQFF,TGCGCCAGCAGCTTGGATGGTGAGCAGTTCTTC,TRBJ2-1,NA,TRBV5-1,NA
CASSYRQYYEQYF,TGTGCCAGCAGTTACCGACAGTACTACGAGCAGTACTTC,TRBJ2-7,NA,TRBV27,NA
CASSNPGTVYEQYF,TGTGCCAGCAGCAACCCGGGGACAGTCTACGAGCAGTACTTC,TRBJ2-7,TRBD1,TRBV5-6,NA
CASSPSTSGRAGEQFF,TGTGCCAGCAGCCCGAGTACTAGCGGGAGGGCGGGTGAGCAGTTCTTC,TRBJ2-1,TRBD2,TRBV7-2,once
CSAPPGPFFYNEQFF,TGCAGCGCCCCGCCCGGGCCCTTCTTCTACAATGAGCAGTTCTTC,TRBJ2-1,NA,TRBV29-1,once
CASSLTRILANEQFF,TGTGCCAGCAGCCTGACTCGTATTCTCGCCAATGAGCAGTTCTTC,TRBJ2-1,NA,TRBV7-3,NA
CASSANTFSGRHLSCEQYF,TGTGCCAGCAGCGCAAACACCTTTAGCGGGAGGCATCTATCCTGCGAGCAGTACTTC,TRBJ2-7,NA,TRBV21-1,NA
CAWSGVGEGIYGYTF,TGTGCCTGGAGTGGAGTTGGAGAGGGGATCTATGGCTACACCTTC,TRBJ1-2,NA,TRBV30,NA
CASSPPVGGPLTSNEQYF,TGTGCCAGCTCACCACCGGTCGGGGGGCCCCTGACGTCCAACGAGCAGTACTTC,TRBJ2-7,NA,TRBV18,NA
CASEEEMNTEAFF,TGTGCCAGCGAGGAGGAGATGAACACTGAAGCTTTCTTT,TRBJ1-1,NA,TRBV2,NA
CASNPGQGYVQPQHF,TGTGCCAGTAACCCGGGACAGGGTTACGTTCAGCCCCAGCATTTT,TRBJ1-5,TRBD1,TRBV19,NA
CASSQDHPSGTGEDNEQFF,TGCGCCAGCAGCCAAGATCACCCCTCCGGGACAGGGGAGGACAATGAGCAGTTCTTC,TRBJ2-1,TRBD1,TRBV4-3,NA